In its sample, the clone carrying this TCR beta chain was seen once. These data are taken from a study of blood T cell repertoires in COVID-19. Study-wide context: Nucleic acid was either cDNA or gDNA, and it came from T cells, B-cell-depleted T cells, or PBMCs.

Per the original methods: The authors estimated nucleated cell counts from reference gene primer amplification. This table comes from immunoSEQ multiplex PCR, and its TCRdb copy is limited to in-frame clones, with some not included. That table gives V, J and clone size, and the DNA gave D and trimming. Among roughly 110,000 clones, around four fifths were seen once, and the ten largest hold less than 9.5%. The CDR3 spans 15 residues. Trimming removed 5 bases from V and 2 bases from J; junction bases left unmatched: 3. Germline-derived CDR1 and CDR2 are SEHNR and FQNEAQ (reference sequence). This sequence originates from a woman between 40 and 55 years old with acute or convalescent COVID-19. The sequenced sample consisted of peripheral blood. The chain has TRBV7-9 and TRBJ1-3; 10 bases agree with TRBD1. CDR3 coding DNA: TGTGCCAGCAGCCACGGGACAGGGGCTGGAAACACCATATATTTT. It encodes CASSHGTGAGNTIYF.